The 19 T cell receptor beta chains below all came from one sample that was sequenced in a study of Graves' ophthalmopathy and Graves' hyperthyroidism. Investigators amplified TCR beta CDR3 regions from RNA transcripts. An initial RT-PCR round employing HTBI primers preceded a second-round multiplex PCR. TCRdb reprocessed the multiplex PCR reads via MiXCR and lists one record per CDR3 protein. The table lists about 220,000 distinct CDR3 sequences, 20% to 25% of them singletons. Material for sequencing was peripheral blood. The source is a woman aged 50 to 60 with Graves' ophthalmopathy.

This clonotype was observed at least ten times. This sequence joins TRBV6-2 or TRBV6-3 and TRBJ1-5, with D uncertain. V lost 6 bases to trimming and J lost 0 bases, with 9 bases between them. The CDR3 runs 14 residues. Germline V gene sequence: CDR1 MNHEY, CDR2 SVGEGT. The DNA for the CDR3 is TGTGCCAGCAGCCGGTCGGGTAGCAATCAGCCCCAGCATTTT. It specifies CASSRSGSNQPQHF.

This clonotype was recorded at least ten times. The genes are TRBV27 and TRBJ1-1, with D perhaps TRBD1 (6 bases). CDR1 and CDR2 (germline): MNHEY, SMNVEV (reference sequence). Trimming took 3 bases from V and 1 from J, leaving 21 bases between them. The CDR3 consists of 18 residues. This chain's CDR3 is CASSFGAPGQGTNTEAFF. The CDR3 region has the DNA TGTGCCAGCAGTTTCGGGGCTCCGGGACAAGGAACGAACACTGAAGCTTTCTTT.

In its sample, this clonotype was seen many times. The rearrangement joins TRBV2 to TRBJ1-5; weak D call: TRBD1 (5 bases). The length of the CDR3 is 15 residues. Deletions cut 4 bases from V and 0 bases from J, with 10 bases between. The germline CDR1 and CDR2 sequences are SNHLY and FYNNEI. DNA for the CDR3: TGTGCCAGCAGTGGAAACAGGCCTAGCAATCAGCCCCAGCATTTT. This encodes CASSGNRPSNQPQHF.

This clonotype was picked up many times. J is TRBJ1-2 and V is TRBV7-2; D is ambiguous. V lost 4 bases and J 0 bases, leaving 12 bases between the germline ends. CDR1 and CDR2 from the germline V gene are SGHTA and FQGNSA. This CDR3 is built from 15 residues. The CDR3 is CASSSRLGANYGYTF. The DNA for the CDR3 is TGTGCCAGCAGCTCCCGGTTGGGCGCTAACTATGGCTACACCTTC. The full variable domain, completed using reference TRBV7-2 and TRBJ1-2, is GAGVSQSPSNKVTEKGKDVELRCDPISGHTALYWYRQSLGQGLEFLIYFQGNSAPDKSGLPSDRFSAERTGGSVSTLTIQRTQQEDSAVYLCASSSRLGANYGYTFGSGTRLTVV.

The V and J genes are TRBV7-2 and TRBJ2-2; no firm D call. The CDR3 is 14 amino acids. Germline V gene lookup returns CDR1 SGHTA and CDR2 FQGNSA. V lost 1 base and J lost 5, with 8 bases in between. The CDR3: CASSLGRWTGELFF. In DNA, the CDR3 is TGTGCCAGCAGCTTAGGGAGATGGACCGGGGAGCTGTTTTTT.

Ten or more counts support this clonotype. The V call is TRBV6-1, the J call TRBJ1-1; D is unclear. The CDR3 totals 13 residues. Germline assignment: CDR1 MNHNS and CDR2 SASEGT. V shed 5 bases and J shed 6 bases, with 13 bases lying between them. The CDR3 sequence: CASSKRNNAEAFF. The CDR3 DNA is TGTGCCAGCAGTAAACGTAACAACGCTGAAGCTTTCTTT.

This clonotype was seen at least ten times. This chain uses TRBV6-1 with TRBJ1-6; 8 bases fit TRBD1. The J segment lost 0 bases and the V segment lost 4 bases, leaving 11 bases of the junction unmatched. This CDR3 contains 19 residues. The germline V gene has CDR1 MNHNS and CDR2 SASEGT. CDR3 loop: CASSVKGWDRSSYNSPLHF. The CDR3 DNA reads TGTGCCAGCAGTGTGAAAGGATGGGACAGGAGCTCCTATAATTCACCCCTCCACTTT.

The chain uses TRBV19 and TRBJ1-5; TRBD1 matches at 7 bases. The V and J ends lost 7 bases and 5 bases, in that order; junction bases with no gene match: 5. This CDR3 contains 13 residues. Looked up from germline, CDR1 is LNHDA and CDR2 is SQIVND (reference sequence). CDR3 DNA sequence: TGTGCCAGTACCACCAGGGGGGATCAGCCCCAGCATTTT. Its translation is CASTTRGDQPQHF.

The chain carries TRBV6-1 and TRBJ2-5, with TRBD1 matching 10 bases. The CDR3 is 15 amino acids. CDR1 is MNHNS and CDR2 is SASEGT in the germline V gene. V trimming: 2 bases; J trimming: 5 bases; junction bases outside the gene matches: 5. CDR3 in DNA: TGTGCCAGCAGTGAAACGACAGGGGGCGACGAGACCCAGTACTTC. Residues: CASSETTGGDETQYF.

This clonotype was recorded at least ten times. J is TRBJ1-2 and V is TRBV25-1, with 7 bases matching TRBD1. The ends lost 8 bases at V and 4 bases at J; junction bases unmatched: 10. The length of the CDR3 is 14 residues. CDR1 and CDR2 from the germline V gene are MGHDK and SYGVNS. This chain's CDR3 is CASSSRDSRYGYTF. In DNA, the CDR3 is TGTGCCAGCTCGTCCCGGGACAGTCGCTATGGCTACACCTTC.

This clonotype has more than one count but fewer than ten. The genes are TRBV25-1 and TRBJ2-7; D ambiguous. V lost 7 bases to trimming and J lost 0 bases, with 4 bases between them. Germline lookup yields CDR1 MGHDK and CDR2 SYGVNS. The CDR3 runs to 11 residues. The CDR3 DNA reads TGTGCCAGCAAAGGCTCCTACGAGCAGTACTTC. Protein sequence: CASKGSYEQYF.

This clonotype was detected many times. The chain joins TRBV6-5 to TRBJ2-7; 11 bases map to TRBD2. The ends lost 6 bases at V and 2 bases at J; junction bases unmatched: 0. This CDR3 is built from 13 residues. In germline, CDR1 is MNHEY, CDR2 SVGAGI. The CDR3 sequence: CASRGLAAYEQYF. The CDR3 region has the DNA TGTGCCAGCAGGGGACTAGCGGCCTACGAGCAGTACTTC.

This clonotype was observed many times. DNA for the CDR3: TGCAGTGCTAGAGATTCTGGACTACGGACGGACGAGCAGTACTTC. This sequence encodes CSARDSGLRTDEQYF. The chain employs TRBV20-1 and TRBJ2-7, with D perhaps TRBD2 (6 bases). Germline V gene data show CDR1 as DFQATT and CDR2 as SNEGSKA (reference sequence). This CDR3 is built from 15 residues. Trimming left V 0 bases short and J 5 bases short, with 17 bases between.

At least ten counts were recorded for this clonotype. The chain couples TRBV5-1 to TRBJ1-2; D is perhaps TRBD1 (6 bases). V gave up 4 bases and J gave up 1 base, with 11 bases separating them. Germline CDR1 reads SGHRS; CDR2 reads YFSETQ. There are 14 residues in the CDR3. The CDR3 spells CASSTRDINYGYTF. CDR3 DNA sequence: TGCGCCAGCAGCACCCGGGACATTAACTATGGCTACACCTTC.

This clonotype came up many times. This chain uses TRBV5-1 with TRBJ2-7; possibly TRBD1 or TRBD2 for D (5 bases each). Germline V CDR1 and CDR2: SGHRS, YFSETQ. The CDR3 totals 15 residues. Trimming removed 6 bases at V and 4 bases at J, with 20 bases between. CDR3 loop: CASNPGWGNHYEQYF. Written as DNA, the CDR3 is TGCGCCAGCAACCCGGGATGGGGGAACCATTACGAGCAGTACTTC.

The rearrangement uses TRBV6-4 and TRBJ1-5; 9 positions match TRBD1. Trimming at V came to 3 bases and at J to 7 bases, leaving 4 bases not matched to a gene. The CDR3 covers 14 residues. Looked up from germline, CDR1 is MRHNA and CDR2 is SNTAGT. As DNA, the CDR3 is TGTGCCAGCAGTGAAGGGACAGGGTCACAGCCCCAGCATTTT. It yields the protein CASSEGTGSQPQHF.

In this sample, this clonotype turned up many times. The chain links TRBV27 to TRBJ1-1; maybe TRBD1 (6 bases). The CDR3 is 14 amino acids. V was shortened by 3 bases and J by 8 bases, with 16 bases between the two germline ends. The germline V gene encodes CDR1 MNHEY and CDR2 SMNVEV (reference sequence). For the CDR3, the DNA is TGTGCCAGCAGTTTTAGGGGGGTAACGGGCGAAGCTTTCTTT. It yields the protein CASSFRGVTGEAFF.

This clonotype was observed at least ten times. The rearrangement joins TRBV7-9 to TRBJ2-7; perhaps TRBD2 as D (5 bases). Trimming left V 3 bases short and J 1 base short, with 13 bases between. The germline CDR1 and CDR2 sequences are SEHNR and FQNEAQ (reference sequence). The CDR3 has 15 amino acids. The CDR3 region is CASSFPGRRSYEQYF. The CDR3 DNA reads as TGTGCCAGCAGCTTTCCGGGAAGACGGTCCTACGAGCAGTACTTC.

This clonotype was observed many times. J is TRBJ2-7 and V is TRBV6-5; 8 bases are a match to TRBD2. V lost 7 bases, J lost 4 bases, and 6 bases stayed unmatched. The CDR3 spans 13 residues. Germline-derived CDR1 and CDR2 are MNHEY and SVGAGI. In DNA form, the CDR3 reads TGTGCCAGCAATTTTAGCGGGAAGTACGAGCAGTACTTC. This codes for CASNFSGKYEQYF.